The 18 T cell receptor beta chains below come from one sample, sequenced in a study of CXCR3-negative and CXCR3-positive naive CD8 T cells. Study-level findings and limits: The study found more hydrophobic TRB CDR3s in CXCR3-positive naive cells than in CXCR3-negative naive cells.

No antigen is known for these receptors. Libraries were UMI-labeled 5' RACE TRB cDNA. TCRdb reprocessed the 5' RACE reads and keeps a single row for each CDR3 protein, giving no DNA. The sample table includes around 63,000 distinct CDR3 sequences. What was sequenced was naive CXCR3+ CD8+ T cells from blood. Regarding subset: CD45RO-CCR7+CD27+CD95- naive CD8+ T cells expressing CXCR3 (TNR3+). The source is a human donor in good health. Some clones in this sample may be carry-over from other donors' samples.

The rearrangement uses TRBV29-1 and TRBJ1-2. The CDR3 extends over 12 amino acids. The germline V gene has CDR1 SQVTM and CDR2 ANQGSEA. CDR3 residues: CSVEDGPRGYTF. The full variable domain, with the rest looked up from reference TRBV29-1 and TRBJ1-2, is SAVISQKPSRDICQRGTSLTIQCQVDSQVTMMFWYRQQPGQSLTLIATANQGSEATYESGFVIDKFPISRPNLTFSTLTVSNMSPEDSSIYLCSVEDGPRGYTFGSGTRLTVV.

The chain joins TRBV25-1 to TRBJ2-7; the D gene TCRdb calls, TRBD1, cannot be checked with no DNA. This CDR3 contains 13 residues. Germline CDR1 is MGHDK and CDR2 is SYGVNS. CDR3 loop: CASSVGGPGEQYF.

The genes are TRBV7-8 and TRBJ2-1. This CDR3 is 16 amino acids long. Germline loops: CDR1 SGHVS, CDR2 FQNEAQ. CDR3 sequence: CASSFISEASYNEQFF.

The chain is built from TRBV5-1 and TRBJ1-4; TCRdb's assignment of TRBD1 cannot be checked, as there is no DNA. Germline-derived CDR1 and CDR2 are SGHRS and YFSETQ. This CDR3 contains 17 residues. The CDR3 reads CASSLALGATTNEKLFF.

This chain links TRBV7-9 with TRBJ2-2. The germline CDR1 and CDR2 sequences are SEHNR and FQNEAQ (reference sequence). This CDR3 region has 12 residues. The CDR3 here is CASSSETGELFF. Based on the CDR3 plus reference TRBV7-9 and TRBJ2-2, the full variable domain is DTGVSQNPRHKITKRGQNVTFRCDPISEHNRLYWYRQTLGQGPEFLTYFQNEAQLEKSRLLSDRFSAERPKGSFSTLEIQRTEQGDSAMYLCASSSETGELFFGEGSRLTVL.

The rearrangement uses TRBV20-1 and TRBJ2-7; TCRdb picks TRBD1, but there is no DNA to check that call. This CDR3 region has 14 residues. CDR1 DFQATT and CDR2 SNEGSKA come from the germline V gene (reference sequence). CDR3 region: CSARVTGGVYEQYF.

This sequence joins TRBV15 and TRBJ1-4; TCRdb selects TRBD1, and the lack of DNA leaves this call unchecked. The CDR3 consists of 14 residues. Germline V gene lookup returns CDR1 LNHNV and CDR2 YYDKDF (reference sequence). The CDR3 loop is CATSGGTGNEKLFF. Complete variable domain (other parts from reference TRBV15 and TRBJ1-4): DAMVIQNPRYQVTQFGKPVTLSCSQTLNHNVMYWYQQKSSQAPKLLFHYYDKDFNNEADTPDNFQSRRPNTSFCFLDIRSPGLGDTAMYLCATSGGTGNEKLFFGSGTQLSVL.

The chain recombines TRBV7-9 with TRBJ2-2; the TRBD2 assignment by TCRdb is unverifiable without DNA. Germline CDR1 SEHNR, CDR2 FQNEAQ (reference sequence). The CDR3 runs to 16 residues. Here the CDR3 reads CASSFEKSGVAGELFF.

The rearrangement uses TRBV7-2 and TRBJ2-3. This CDR3 has 14 amino acids. Per germline, CDR1 SGHTA and CDR2 FQGNSA. CDR3: CASSLETSADTRYF. The variable domain in full, completed from reference TRBV7-2 and TRBJ2-3, reads GAGVSQSPSNKVTEKGKDVELRCDPISGHTALYWYRQSLGQGLEFLIYFQGNSAPDKSGLPSDRFSAERTGGSVSTLTIQRTQQEDSAVYLCASSLETSADTRYFGPGTRLTVL.

The chain is built from TRBV28 and TRBJ1-2; TCRdb indicates TRBD1, and absent DNA this call remains unverified. Germline CDR1 MDHEN, CDR2 SYDVKM. This CDR3 comprises 14 residues. CDR3 in amino acids: CASSFTSDSYGYTF.

The V gene is TRBV29-1, the J gene TRBJ2-2; TCRdb designates TRBD2, a call that cannot be tested without DNA. The CDR3 extends over 16 amino acids. The V gene's germline CDR1 is SQVTM and CDR2 ANQGSEA. CDR3 protein: CSVSTSLTARSGELFF.

The CDR3 sequence: CASRQTSGRHSYNEQFF. The chain employs TRBV19 and TRBJ2-1; TCRdb outputs TRBD2, but without DNA this stays unchecked. The germline CDR1 and CDR2 sequences are LNHDA and SQIVND (reference sequence). This CDR3 region has 17 residues.

The chain links TRBV6-2 or TRBV6-3 to TRBJ2-3; the D call of TRBD2 rests on TCRdb alone, since no DNA is present to check it. CDR1 MNHEY and CDR2 SVGEGT come from the germline V gene. The CDR3 has 15 residues. CDR3 loop: CASTPTSAPTDTQYF.

This sequence joins TRBV6-2 or TRBV6-3 and TRBJ2-7; TCRdb calls TRBD2, which cannot be checked without DNA. Germline CDR1 and CDR2: MNHEY and SVGEGT. There are 14 residues in the CDR3. The chain's CDR3 is CASTREARDDEQYF.

The J gene is TRBJ2-3, the V gene TRBV4-1. Germline loops: CDR1 MGHRA, CDR2 YSYEKL. The CDR3 spans 20 residues. This CDR3 reads CASSQDRRFPIGSRTDTQYF.

J is TRBJ2-7 and V is TRBV20-1; the TRBD2 assignment by TCRdb is unverifiable without DNA. This CDR3 spans 18 amino acids. Germline V gene lookup returns CDR1 DFQATT and CDR2 SNEGSKA (reference sequence). This chain's CDR3 is CSARIPGLAGGEVYEQYF.

The chain uses TRBV2 and TRBJ2-1; TCRdb gives TRBD2 as the D gene, but with no DNA this cannot be confirmed. CDR1 and CDR2 (germline): SNHLY, FYNNEI. This CDR3 region has 19 residues. The CDR3: CASVYSGLAGGPSYNEQFF. Complete variable domain (other parts from reference TRBV2 and TRBJ2-1): EPEVTQTPSHQVTQMGQEVILRCVPISNHLYFYWYRQILGQKVEFLVSFYNNEISEKSEIFDDQFSVERPDGSNFTLKIRSTKLEDSAMYFCASVYSGLAGGPSYNEQFFGPGTRLTVL.

This CDR3 reads CSVTRRDRGRYEQYF. V and J are TRBV29-1 and TRBJ2-7; TCRdb names TRBD1, which stays unverified in the absence of DNA. Germline V gene lookup returns CDR1 SQVTM and CDR2 ANQGSEA. The CDR3 loop spans 15 amino acids.